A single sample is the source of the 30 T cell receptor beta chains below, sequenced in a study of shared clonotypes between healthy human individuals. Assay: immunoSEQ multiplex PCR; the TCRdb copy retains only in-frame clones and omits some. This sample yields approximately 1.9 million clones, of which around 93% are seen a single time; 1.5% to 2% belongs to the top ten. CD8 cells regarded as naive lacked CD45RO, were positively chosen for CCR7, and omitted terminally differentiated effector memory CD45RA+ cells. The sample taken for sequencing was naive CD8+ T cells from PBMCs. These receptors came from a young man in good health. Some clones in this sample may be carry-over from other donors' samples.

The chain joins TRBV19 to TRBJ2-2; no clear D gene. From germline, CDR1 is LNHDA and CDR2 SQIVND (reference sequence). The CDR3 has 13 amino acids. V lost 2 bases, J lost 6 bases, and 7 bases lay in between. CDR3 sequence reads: CASSIKGSGELFF. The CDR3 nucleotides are TGTGCCAGTAGTATAAAAGGTTCCGGGGAGCTGTTTTTT.

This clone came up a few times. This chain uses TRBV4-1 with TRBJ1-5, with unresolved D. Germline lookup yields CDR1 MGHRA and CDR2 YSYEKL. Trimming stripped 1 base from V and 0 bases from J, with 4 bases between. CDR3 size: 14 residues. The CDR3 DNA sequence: TGCGCCAGCAGCCAAGTTTATAGCAATCAGCCCCAGCATTTT. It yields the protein CASSQVYSNQPQHF.

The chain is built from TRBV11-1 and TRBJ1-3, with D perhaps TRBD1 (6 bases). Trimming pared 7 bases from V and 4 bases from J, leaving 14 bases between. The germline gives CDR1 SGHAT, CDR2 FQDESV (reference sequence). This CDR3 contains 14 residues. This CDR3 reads CASTLGQSGNTIYF. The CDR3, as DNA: TGTGCCAGCACCCTTGGACAGTCCGGAAACACCATATATTTT.

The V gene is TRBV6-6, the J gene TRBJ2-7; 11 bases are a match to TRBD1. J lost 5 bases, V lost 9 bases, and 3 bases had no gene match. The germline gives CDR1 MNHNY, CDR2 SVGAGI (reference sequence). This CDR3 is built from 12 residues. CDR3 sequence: CARDRGRDEQYF. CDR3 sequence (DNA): TGTGCCAGGGACAGGGGGCGCGACGAGCAGTACTTC.

The CDR3 coding sequence is TGTGCCAGCAGCCCTGGGGGGGGTTACTCCTACGAGCAGTACTTC. Amino acid sequence: CASSPGGGYSYEQYF. This rearrangement joins TRBV7-9 to TRBJ2-7; 7 bases map to TRBD2. The V gene's germline CDR1 is SEHNR and CDR2 FQNEAQ (reference sequence). This CDR3 is built from 15 residues. The V segment lost 5 bases and the J segment 0 bases; nucleotides outside the gene matches: 7. Full variable domain (missing parts from reference TRBV7-9 and TRBJ2-7): DTGVSQNPRHKITKRGQNVTFRCDPISEHNRLYWYRQTLGQGPEFLTYFQNEAQLEKSRLLSDRFSAERPKGSFSTLEIQRTEQGDSAMYLCASSPGGGYSYEQYFGPGTRLTVT.

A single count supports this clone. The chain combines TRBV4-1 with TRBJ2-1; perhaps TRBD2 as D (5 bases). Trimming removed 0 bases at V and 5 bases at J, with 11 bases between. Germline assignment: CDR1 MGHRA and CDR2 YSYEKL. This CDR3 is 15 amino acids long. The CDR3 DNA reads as TGCGCCAGCAGCCAAGATCGCGGGTTTAACAATGAGCAGTTCTTC. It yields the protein CASSQDRGFNNEQFF.

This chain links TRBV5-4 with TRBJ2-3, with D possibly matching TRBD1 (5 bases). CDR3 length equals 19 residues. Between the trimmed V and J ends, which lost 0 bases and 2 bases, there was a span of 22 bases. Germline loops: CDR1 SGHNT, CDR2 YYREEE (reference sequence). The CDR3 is CASSLAVRALPLFTDTQYF. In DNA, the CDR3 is TGTGCCAGCAGCTTGGCGGTCAGGGCATTACCTTTATTCACAGATACGCAGTATTTT.

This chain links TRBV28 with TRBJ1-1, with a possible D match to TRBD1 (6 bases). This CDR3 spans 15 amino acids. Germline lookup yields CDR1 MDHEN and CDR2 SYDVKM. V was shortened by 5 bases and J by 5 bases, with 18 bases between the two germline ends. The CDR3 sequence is CASSPPQGGITEAFF. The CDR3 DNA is TGTGCCAGCAGTCCTCCCCAAGGGGGTATTACTGAAGCTTTCTTT.

This CDR3 reads CASSLTQQGTEAFF. Here the CDR3 DNA reads TGTGCCAGCAGTTTGACCCAGCAAGGGACTGAAGCTTTCTTT. The rearrangement uses TRBV27 and TRBJ1-1; D unresolved. The CDR3 is 14 residues long. V gave up 3 bases and J gave up 5 bases, with 13 bases separating them. Germline lookup yields CDR1 MNHEY and CDR2 SMNVEV (reference sequence).

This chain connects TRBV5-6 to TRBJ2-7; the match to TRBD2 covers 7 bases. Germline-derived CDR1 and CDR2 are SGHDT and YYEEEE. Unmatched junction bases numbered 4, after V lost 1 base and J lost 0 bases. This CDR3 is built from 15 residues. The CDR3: CASSLLAATSYEQYF. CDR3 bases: TGTGCCAGCAGCTTGCTAGCGGCCACCTCCTACGAGCAGTACTTC.

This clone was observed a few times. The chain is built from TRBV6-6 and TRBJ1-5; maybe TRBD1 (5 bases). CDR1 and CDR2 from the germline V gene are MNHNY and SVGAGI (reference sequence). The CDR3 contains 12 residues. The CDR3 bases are TGTGCGACATGGGGGGGCAATCAGCCCCAGCATTTT. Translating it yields CATWGGNQPQHF.

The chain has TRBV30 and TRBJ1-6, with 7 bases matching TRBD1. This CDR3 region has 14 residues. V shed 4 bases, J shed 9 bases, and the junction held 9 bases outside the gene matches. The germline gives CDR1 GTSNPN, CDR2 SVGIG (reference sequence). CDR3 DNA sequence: TGTGCCTGGACGTGGGCGCCAGGGGGTTCACCCCTCCACTTT. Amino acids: CAWTWAPGGSPLHF. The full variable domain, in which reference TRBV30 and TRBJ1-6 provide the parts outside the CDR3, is SQTIHQWPATLVQPVGSPLSLECTVEGTSNPNLYWYRQAAGRGLQLLFYSVGIGQISSEVPQNLSASRPQDRQFILSSKKLLLSDSGFYLCAWTWAPGGSPLHFGNGTRLTVT.

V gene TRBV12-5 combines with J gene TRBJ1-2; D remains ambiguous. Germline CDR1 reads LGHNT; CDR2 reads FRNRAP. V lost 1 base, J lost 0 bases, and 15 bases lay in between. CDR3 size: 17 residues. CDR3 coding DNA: TGTGCTAGTGGTTTGGGTACAGAGGAAGCAGCTAACTATGGCTACACCTTC. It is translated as CASGLGTEEAANYGYTF.

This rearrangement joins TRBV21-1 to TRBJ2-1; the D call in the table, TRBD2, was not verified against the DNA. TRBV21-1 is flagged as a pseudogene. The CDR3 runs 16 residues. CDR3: CASSNGAGGQYNEQFF. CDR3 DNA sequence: TGTGCCAGCAGTAACGGGGCCGGGGGGCAGTACAATGAGCAGTTCTTC.

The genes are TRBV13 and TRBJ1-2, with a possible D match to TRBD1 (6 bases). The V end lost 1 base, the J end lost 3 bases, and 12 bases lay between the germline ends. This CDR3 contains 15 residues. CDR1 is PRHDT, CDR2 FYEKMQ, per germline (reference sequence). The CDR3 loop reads CASSLARTAHYGYTF. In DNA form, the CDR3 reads TGTGCCAGCAGCTTAGCCCGGACAGCTCACTATGGCTACACCTTC.

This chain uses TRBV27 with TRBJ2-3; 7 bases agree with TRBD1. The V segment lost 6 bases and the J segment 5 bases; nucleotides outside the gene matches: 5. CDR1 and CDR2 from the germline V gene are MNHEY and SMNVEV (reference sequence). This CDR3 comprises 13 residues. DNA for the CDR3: TGTGCCAGCAGGAACACAGGGGAAGATACGCAGTATTTT. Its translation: CASRNTGEDTQYF.

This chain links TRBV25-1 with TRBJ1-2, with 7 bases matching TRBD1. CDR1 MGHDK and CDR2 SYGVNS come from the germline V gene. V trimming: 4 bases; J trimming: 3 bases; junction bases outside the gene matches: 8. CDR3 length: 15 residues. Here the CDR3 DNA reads TGTGCCAGCAGTGGGGAACAGGGGCCTGACTATGGCTACACCTTC. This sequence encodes CASSGEQGPDYGYTF.

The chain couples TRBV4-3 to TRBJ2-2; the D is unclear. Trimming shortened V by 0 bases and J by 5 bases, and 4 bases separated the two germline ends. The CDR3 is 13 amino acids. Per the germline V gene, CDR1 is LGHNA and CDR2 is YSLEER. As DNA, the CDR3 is TGCGCCAGCAGCCAAGAAGTGACCGGGGAGCTGTTTTTT. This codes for CASSQEVTGELFF.

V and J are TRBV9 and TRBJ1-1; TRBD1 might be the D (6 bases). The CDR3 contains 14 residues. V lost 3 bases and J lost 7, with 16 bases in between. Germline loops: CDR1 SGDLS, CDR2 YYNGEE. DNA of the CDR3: TGTGCCAGCAGCGGGGCAGGGGCGCAGGGTGAAGCTTTCTTT. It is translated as CASSGAGAQGEAFF.

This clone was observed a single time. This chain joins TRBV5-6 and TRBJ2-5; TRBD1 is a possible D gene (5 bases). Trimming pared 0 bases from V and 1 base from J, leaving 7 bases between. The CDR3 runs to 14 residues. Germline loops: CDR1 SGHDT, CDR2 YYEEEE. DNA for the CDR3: TGTGCCAGCAGCTTGGGACAGACCCAAGAGACCCAGTACTTC. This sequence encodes CASSLGQTQETQYF. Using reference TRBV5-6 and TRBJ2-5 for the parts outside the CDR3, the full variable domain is DAGVTQSPTHLIKTRGQQVTLRCSPKSGHDTVSWYQQALGQGPQFIFQYYEEEERQRGNFPDRFSGHQFPNYSSELNVNALLLGDSALYLCASSLGQTQETQYFGPGTRLLVL.

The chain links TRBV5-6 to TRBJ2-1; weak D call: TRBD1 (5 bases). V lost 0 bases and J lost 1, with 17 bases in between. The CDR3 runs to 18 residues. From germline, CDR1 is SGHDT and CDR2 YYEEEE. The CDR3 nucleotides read TGTGCCAGCAGCTTGGTTGGACATCCCGGGTGGTCCTACAATGAGCAGTTCTTC. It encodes CASSLVGHPGWSYNEQFF.

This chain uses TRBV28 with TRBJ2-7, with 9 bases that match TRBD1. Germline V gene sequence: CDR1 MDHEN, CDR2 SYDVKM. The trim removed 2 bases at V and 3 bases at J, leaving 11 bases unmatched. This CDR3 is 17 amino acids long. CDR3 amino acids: CASSLGVSGTGIYEQYF. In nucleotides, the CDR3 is TGTGCCAGCAGTTTAGGGGTTTCCGGGACAGGGATCTACGAGCAGTACTTC.

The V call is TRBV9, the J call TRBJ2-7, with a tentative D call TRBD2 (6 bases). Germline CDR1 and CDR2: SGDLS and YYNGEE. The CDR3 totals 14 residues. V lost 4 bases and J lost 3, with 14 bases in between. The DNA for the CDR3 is TGTGCCAGCAGCCACGGGGGTTTCGGCTACGAGCAGTACTTC. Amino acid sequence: CASSHGGFGYEQYF.

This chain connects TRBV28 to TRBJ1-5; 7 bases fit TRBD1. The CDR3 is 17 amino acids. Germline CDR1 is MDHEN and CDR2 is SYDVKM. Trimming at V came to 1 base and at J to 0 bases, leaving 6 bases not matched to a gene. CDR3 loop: CASSLSGGGISNQPQHF. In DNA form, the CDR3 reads TGTGCCAGCAGTTTATCAGGGGGGGGCATTAGCAATCAGCCCCAGCATTTT.

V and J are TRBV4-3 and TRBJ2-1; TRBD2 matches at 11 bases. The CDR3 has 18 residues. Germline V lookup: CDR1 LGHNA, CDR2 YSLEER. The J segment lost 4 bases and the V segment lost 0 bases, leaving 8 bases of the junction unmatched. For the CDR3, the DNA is TGCGCCAGCAGCCAAGATCAAGAGGGACTAGCGGATTACAATGAGCAGTTCTTC. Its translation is CASSQDQEGLADYNEQFF.

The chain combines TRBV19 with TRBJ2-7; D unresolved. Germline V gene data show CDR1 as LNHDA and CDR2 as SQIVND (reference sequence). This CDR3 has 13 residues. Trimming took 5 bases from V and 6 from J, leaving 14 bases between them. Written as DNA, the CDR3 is TGTGCCAGTAGTCCCGCGGTGACGAGCGAGCAGTACTTC. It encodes CASSPAVTSEQYF. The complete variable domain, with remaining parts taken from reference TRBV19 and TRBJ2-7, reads DGGITQSPKYLFRKEGQNVTLSCEQNLNHDAMYWYRQDPGQGLRLIYYSQIVNDFQKGDIAEGYSVSREKKESFPLTVTSAQKNPTAFYLCASSPAVTSEQYFGPGTRLTVT.

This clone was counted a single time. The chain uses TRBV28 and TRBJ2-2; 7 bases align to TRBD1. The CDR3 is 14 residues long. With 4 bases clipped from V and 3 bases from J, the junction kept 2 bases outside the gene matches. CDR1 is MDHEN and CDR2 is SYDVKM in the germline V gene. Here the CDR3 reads CASSYQGDTGELFF. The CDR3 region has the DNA TGTGCCAGCAGTTACCAGGGGGACACCGGGGAGCTGTTTTTT. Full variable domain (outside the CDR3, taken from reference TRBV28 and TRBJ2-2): DVKVTQSSRYLVKRTGEKVFLECVQDMDHENMFWYRQDPGLGLRLIYFSYDVKMKEKGDIPEGYSVSREKKERFSLILESASTNQTSMYLCASSYQGDTGELFFGEGSRLTVL.

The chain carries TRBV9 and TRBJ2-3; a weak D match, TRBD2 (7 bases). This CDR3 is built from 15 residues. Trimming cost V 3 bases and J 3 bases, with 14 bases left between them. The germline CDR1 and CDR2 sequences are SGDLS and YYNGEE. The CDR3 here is CASSDGGGSTDTQYF. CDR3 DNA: TGTGCCAGCAGCGATGGGGGCGGGAGTACAGATACGCAGTATTTT.

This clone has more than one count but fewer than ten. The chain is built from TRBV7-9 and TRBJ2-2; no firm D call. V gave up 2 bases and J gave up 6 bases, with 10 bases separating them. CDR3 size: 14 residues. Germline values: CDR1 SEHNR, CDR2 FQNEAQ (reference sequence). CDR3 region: CASSLPMISGELFF. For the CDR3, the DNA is TGTGCCAGCAGCTTACCCATGATCTCCGGGGAGCTGTTTTTT.

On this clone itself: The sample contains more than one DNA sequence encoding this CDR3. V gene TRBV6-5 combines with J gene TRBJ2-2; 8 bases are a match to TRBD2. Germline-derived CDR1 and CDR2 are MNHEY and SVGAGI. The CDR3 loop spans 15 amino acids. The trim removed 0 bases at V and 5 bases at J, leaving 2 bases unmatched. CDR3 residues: CASSYSREGTGELFF. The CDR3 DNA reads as TGTGCCAGCAGTTACTCCCGGGAGGGTACCGGGGAGCTGTTTTTT.